The T cell receptor beta chain described here comes from a study of Ad26.COV2.S vaccination and SARS-CoV-2 variants. Noted treatment: around 19 received Ad26.COV2.S at low or high dose, single or two shots; about 5 received placebo; per-sample allocation not given. The study sampled participants on day 63 after the first vaccine or placebo injection. This CDR3 spans 15 amino acids. The germline V gene encodes CDR1 SGDLS and CDR2 YYNGEE. V dropped 0 bases and J dropped 3; count of bases not matched to a gene: 2. Repertoires were generated with immunoSEQ multiplex PCR, while TCRdb's copy carries only in-frame clones and drops some. The sample yields about 480,000 clones, roughly 85% seen once. With regard to this clone: The sample carries other DNA sequences with the same CDR3.

The TCR sequence derives from a person aged 18 to 59 who received the Ad26.COV2.S COVID-19 vaccine or a placebo. The source material was peripheral blood, sampled in a trial of Ad26.COV2.S vaccine versus placebo. V and J are TRBV9 and TRBJ2-7, with TRBD2 matching over 11 bases. The CDR3 loop is CASSVAGTSGYEQYF. CDR3 DNA: TGTGCCAGCAGCGTAGCCGGGACTAGCGGCTACGAGCAGTACTTC.